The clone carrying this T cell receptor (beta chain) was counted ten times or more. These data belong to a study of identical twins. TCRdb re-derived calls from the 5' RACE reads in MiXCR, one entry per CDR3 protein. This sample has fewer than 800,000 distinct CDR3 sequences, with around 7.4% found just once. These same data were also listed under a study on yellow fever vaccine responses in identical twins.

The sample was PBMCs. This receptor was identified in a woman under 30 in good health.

The CDR3 sequence is CASSDIKGQQETQYF. In DNA form, the CDR3 reads TGTGCCAGCAGTGACATTAAGGGACAACAAGAGACCCAGTACTTC. The J gene is TRBJ2-5, the V gene TRBV25-1; tentative D call: TRBD1 (6 bases). V lost 3 bases, J lost 2 bases, and 13 bases lay in between. Germline V gives CDR1 MGHDK, CDR2 SYGVNS. CDR3 length equals 15 residues.